Below, 8 T cell receptor beta chains from the same sample are listed, as sequenced in a study of technical replicates of blood from a few donors. Some clones are missing from TCRdb's copy, which holds only in-frame ones; the method was immunoSEQ multiplex PCR. In the table there are under 80,000 clones, roughly 86% of which are singletons. Sequenced: PBMCs. These receptors came from a human donor in good health. Some clones in this sample may be carry-over from other donors' samples.

The chain combines TRBV13 with TRBJ1-2, with D possibly matching TRBD1 (6 bases). Germline V CDR1 and CDR2: PRHDT, FYEKMQ (reference sequence). Trimming stripped 6 bases from V and 8 bases from J, with 19 bases between. This CDR3 spans 14 amino acids. CDR3 sequence reads: CASSYRAGDTGYTF. CDR3 bases: TGTGCCAGCAGTTATAGGGCAGGGGATACCGGCTACACCTTC.

The CDR3: CASSGATGESYNEQFF. The DNA for the CDR3 is TGCGCCAGCAGCGGGGCGACGGGGGAATCCTACAATGAGCAGTTCTTC. J is TRBJ2-1 and V is TRBV5-1; weak D call: TRBD2 (6 bases). Germline V CDR1 and CDR2: SGHRS, YFSETQ. Trimming took 4 bases from V and 1 from J, leaving 15 bases between them. The CDR3 totals 16 residues.

This chain joins TRBV19 and TRBJ2-2; D unresolved. V was cut by 6 bases and J by 1 base, with 9 bases left in between. CDR1 is LNHDA, CDR2 SQIVND, per germline (reference sequence). There are 14 residues in the CDR3. The CDR3 nucleotides are TGTGCCAGTAGGAGTAACAGGAACACCGGGGAGCTGTTTTTT. Its translation is CASRSNRNTGELFF.

The chain is built from TRBV11-2 and TRBJ2-5; D not certain. The CDR3 spans 15 residues. CDR1 SGHAT and CDR2 FQNNGV come from the germline V gene. The V and J ends lost 5 bases and 6 bases respectively, with 19 bases between them. The CDR3 spells CASSVYEAGGKTQYF. DNA for the CDR3: TGTGCCAGCAGCGTGTATGAGGCTGGTGGAAAGACCCAGTACTTC.

V is TRBV5-1 and J is TRBJ1-4; D is unclear. The CDR3 contains 15 residues. V lost 3 bases and J 2 bases, leaving 11 bases between the germline ends. Germline assignment: CDR1 SGHRS and CDR2 YFSETQ. The CDR3 nucleotides are TGCGCCAGCAGCTACCGGGATTCGACTAATGAAAAACTGTTTTTT. Translated, it gives CASSYRDSTNEKLFF.

The gene calls are TRBV6-5 and TRBJ1-5, with 7 bases identical to TRBD1. Germline CDR1 MNHEY, CDR2 SVGAGI. The CDR3 is 13 residues long. The ends lost 8 bases at V and 1 base at J; junction bases unmatched: 2. In DNA, the CDR3 is TGTGCCAGCCGACAGGGCAGCAATCAGCCCCAGCATTTT. Translation gives CASRQGSNQPQHF.

The chain carries TRBV4-1 and TRBJ2-7; D unclear. The CDR3 has 16 amino acids. Germline V CDR1 and CDR2: MGHRA, YSYEKL. The germline V and J ends were trimmed by 4 bases and 0 bases, with 16 bases remaining between them. The CDR3 sequence is CASSPLQVRNSYEQYF. CDR3 DNA: TGCGCCAGCAGCCCCTTGCAGGTCAGGAACTCCTACGAGCAGTACTTC.

J is TRBJ2-1 and V is TRBV2; 7 positions match TRBD1. The CDR3 loop spans 16 amino acids. Germline V CDR1 and CDR2: SNHLY, FYNNEI. V was pared by 7 bases and J by 3 bases, with 12 bases of the junction left unmatched. The CDR3 here is CASNLLKGAGYNEQFF. The CDR3 nucleotides are TGTGCCAGCAACCTTCTCAAGGGGGCGGGCTACAATGAGCAGTTCTTC. The entire variable domain, with the rest obtained from reference TRBV2 and TRBJ2-1, is as follows: EPEVTQTPSHQVTQMGQEVILRCVPISNHLYFYWYRQILGQKVEFLVSFYNNEISEKSEIFDDQFSVERPDGSNFTLKIRSTKLEDSAMYFCASNLLKGAGYNEQFFGPGTRLTVL.